Below, 9 T cell receptor beta chains from the same sample are listed, as sequenced in a study of blood T cell repertoires in COVID-19. The table came from immunoSEQ multiplex PCR; TCRdb's copy has only in-frame clones and leaves some out. The sample holds approximately 500,000 clones, about 89% seen once. Sequencing used peripheral blood. Every receptor here comes from a woman in her forties or fifties with COVID-19, enrolled during active disease.

This chain joins TRBV9 and TRBJ1-2; 9 bases fit TRBD1. The germline gives CDR1 SGDLS, CDR2 YYNGEE. Trimming cost V 5 bases and J 6 bases; bases outside gene matches: 8. This CDR3 contains 14 residues. The CDR3 protein is CASSSRTGADGYTF. CDR3 nucleotide sequence: TGTGCCAGCAGTTCAAGGACAGGGGCCGATGGCTACACCTTC.

The chain recombines TRBV6-5 with TRBJ1-1, with D possibly being TRBD1 (5 bases). V was shortened by 0 bases and J by 3 bases, with 5 bases between the two germline ends. In germline, CDR1 is MNHEY, CDR2 SVGAGI. This CDR3 is built from 13 residues. This CDR3 is CASSYSRDTEAFF. Written as DNA, the CDR3 is TGTGCCAGCAGTTACTCCAGGGACACTGAAGCTTTCTTT.

The CDR3 region is CASSPRDSGGRSTDTQYF. DNA for the CDR3: TGCGCCAGCAGCCCACGAGACAGCGGGGGACGGAGCACAGATACGCAGTATTTT. The genes are TRBV4-1 and TRBJ2-3; 8 nucleotides align to TRBD2. CDR1 is MGHRA, CDR2 YSYEKL, per germline. With 4 bases clipped from V and 0 bases from J, the junction kept 12 bases outside the gene matches. The CDR3 extends over 18 amino acids.

The chain has TRBV5-1 and TRBJ1-1; perhaps TRBD1 as D (5 bases). Germline values: CDR1 SGHRS, CDR2 YFSETQ. This CDR3 is built from 12 residues. V lost 2 bases to trimming and J lost 11 bases, with 13 bases between them. As DNA, the CDR3 is TGCGCCAGCAGCTTTTCAGGGTCCGTCGCTTTCTTT. Amino acids: CASSFSGSVAFF.

The chain has TRBV27 and TRBJ2-3; 8 nucleotides match TRBD1. The CDR3 is 15 amino acids. Germline trimming cut 8 bases from V and 2 bases from J; bases unmatched to any gene: 9. Per the germline V gene, CDR1 is MNHEY and CDR2 is SMNVEV (reference sequence). CDR3 sequence reads: CASGTGQAFTDTQYF. CDR3 coding DNA: TGTGCCAGCGGGACGGGACAGGCGTTCACAGATACGCAGTATTTT.

V is TRBV5-4 and J is TRBJ2-7, with TRBD1 as a possible D gene (6 bases). The CDR3 runs 12 residues. Germline CDR1 is SGHNT and CDR2 is YYREEE (reference sequence). Trimming took 3 bases from V and 5 from J, leaving 9 bases between them. The DNA of the CDR3 is TGTGCCAGCAGCTCTACAGGGAACGAGCAGTACTTC. The encoded protein is CASSSTGNEQYF. The full variable domain, in which reference TRBV5-4 and TRBJ2-7 provide the parts outside the CDR3, is ETGVTQSPTHLIKTRGQQVTLRCSSQSGHNTVSWYQQALGQGPQFIFQYYREEENGRGNFPPRFSGLQFPNYSSELNVNALELDDSALYLCASSSTGNEQYFGPGTRLTVT.

This clone occurred a few times. The chain employs TRBV6-5 and TRBJ1-5; tentative D call: TRBD1 (6 bases). V was pared by 6 bases and J by 0 bases, with 12 bases between. CDR3 length equals 15 residues. Germline CDR1 MNHEY, CDR2 SVGAGI. The DNA of the CDR3 is TGTGCCAGCAGGGGCGACAGGATTAGCAATCAGCCCCAGCATTTT. It is translated as CASRGDRISNQPQHF.

The gene calls are TRBV19 and TRBJ1-4; 8 nucleotides match TRBD1. Trimming took 5 bases from V and 4 from J; bases not matched to a gene: 6. The CDR3 has 15 amino acids. The germline CDR1 and CDR2 sequences are LNHDA and SQIVND (reference sequence). The CDR3 reads CASSPRGRDNEKLFF. The DNA of the CDR3 is TGTGCCAGTAGTCCCAGGGGGCGGGATAATGAAAAACTGTTTTTT.

The CDR3 is CASSLGDQGFGYTF. Here the CDR3 DNA reads TGTGCCAGCAGCTTGGGAGATCAGGGTTTTGGCTACACCTTC. V and J are TRBV5-8 and TRBJ1-2; possibly TRBD1 for D (5 bases). Per germline, CDR1 SGHTS and CDR2 YDEGEE. V dropped 0 bases and J dropped 7 bases, with 13 bases sitting between them. This CDR3 contains 14 residues.